The 22 T cell receptor beta chains below were found in one sample sequenced in a study of immune evolution from preneoplasia to lung adenocarcinoma. The method was immunoSEQ multiplex PCR; TCRdb's version includes in-frame clones alone and lacks a portion of them. This table has 13,000 to 15,000 clones, approximately 80% appearing once. Sequencing was performed on FFPE minimally invasive lung adenocarcinoma tissue. These receptors originate from a person aged 65-85 years with lung adenocarcinoma.

J is TRBJ2-3 and V is TRBV4-1; the match to TRBD2 covers 12 bases. Germline CDR1 and CDR2: MGHRA and YSYEKL. V trimming: 3 bases; J trimming: 2 bases; junction bases outside the gene matches: 18. This CDR3 contains 21 residues. In nucleotides, the CDR3 is TGCGCCAGCAGCCAGCCCCGACTAGCGGGAGCCCTCCCGCTTAACACAGATACGCAGTATTTT. Its translation: CASSQPRLAGALPLNTDTQYF.

This clone was seen more than once but under ten times. The chain links TRBV27 to TRBJ1-2; the D gene is possibly TRBD1 (6 bases). CDR1 and CDR2 from the germline V gene are MNHEY and SMNVEV (reference sequence). CDR3 size: 13 residues. V lost 6 bases and J lost 4, with 12 bases in between. The CDR3: CASRPTGVYGYTF. In nucleotides, the CDR3 is TGTGCCAGCAGGCCGACAGGTGTCTATGGCTACACCTTC.

The chain links TRBV5-3 to TRBJ1-1; a weak D match, TRBD1 (5 bases). Being an ORF, TRBV5-3 has a function that is uncertain. The V and J ends lost 8 bases and 1 base respectively, with 12 bases between them. The CDR3 spans 13 residues. CDR3 region: CASSEGQNTEAFF. Here the CDR3 DNA reads TGTGCCAGCAGCGAAGGACAGAACACTGAAGCTTTCTTT.

This chain joins TRBV5-6 and TRBJ2-2, with D possibly being TRBD1 (6 bases). The CDR3 has 16 residues. Trimming pared 6 bases from V and 7 bases from J, leaving 22 bases between. CDR1 is SGHDT and CDR2 is YYEEEE in the germline V gene. For the CDR3, the DNA is TGTGCCAGCAACTCCATGGACAGCGAAGCAATCGGGGAGCTGTTTTTT. Encoded protein: CASNSMDSEAIGELFF.

The rearrangement links TRBV27 to TRBJ2-1; no clear D gene. Germline CDR1 reads MNHEY; CDR2 reads SMNVEV (reference sequence). CDR3 length: 14 amino acids. Trimming took off 7 bases at V and 0 bases at J, with 10 bases between the two ends. CDR3 in DNA: TGTGCCAGCAATCTACATGGCTCCTACAATGAGCAGTTCTTC. Its translation is CASNLHGSYNEQFF.

J is TRBJ2-1 and V is TRBV4-1; 8 positions match TRBD2. The V gene end was trimmed by 5 bases and the J gene end by 0 bases; junction bases not matched to a gene: 6. The CDR3 has 16 amino acids. Germline V gene lookup returns CDR1 MGHRA and CDR2 YSYEKL. The CDR3 region has the DNA TGCGCCAGCAGCGTTAGACTAGCGAGCTCCTACAATGAGCAGTTCTTC. This translates into CASSVRLASSYNEQFF.

The rearrangement joins TRBV7-2 to TRBJ2-3; either TRBD1 or TRBD2 may supply D (5 bases each). The germline V gene has CDR1 SGHTA and CDR2 FQGNSA. The CDR3 length is 15 residues. Deletions cut 1 base from V and 1 base from J, with 9 bases between. DNA for the CDR3: TGTGCCAGCAGCTTAGAAGGGACCGGCACAGATACGCAGTATTTT. It yields the protein CASSLEGTGTDTQYF.

V and J are TRBV6-5 and TRBJ2-3; D gene ambiguous. The V gene's germline CDR1 is MNHEY and CDR2 SVGAGI. V was shortened by 5 bases and J by 0 bases, with 9 bases between the two germline ends. This CDR3 is built from 14 residues. The CDR3 loop reads CASSPGLSTDTQYF. The CDR3 nucleotides read TGTGCCAGCAGTCCGGGCCTTAGCACAGATACGCAGTATTTT.

V gene TRBV11-2 combines with J gene TRBJ2-7, with a tentative D call TRBD1 (5 bases). CDR3 size: 14 residues. Germline V CDR1 and CDR2: SGHAT, FQNNGV. V dropped 5 bases and J dropped 3 bases, with 14 bases sitting between them. The CDR3 DNA is TGTGCCAGCAGCGGTCAGGGAATCGGCTACGAGCAGTACTTC. It yields the protein CASSGQGIGYEQYF.

This chain connects TRBV7-9 to TRBJ1-2; D may be TRBD1 (6 bases). The CDR3 is 16 amino acids. The germline V and J ends were trimmed by 5 bases and 2 bases, with 18 bases remaining between them. Germline V gene lookup returns CDR1 SEHNR and CDR2 FQNEAQ (reference sequence). The CDR3 loop reads CASSPPYTGTNYGYTF. Here the CDR3 DNA reads TGTGCCAGCAGCCCCCCCTACACAGGGACCAACTATGGCTACACCTTC.

The V and J genes are TRBV6-4 and TRBJ1-1, with D tentatively TRBD1 (5 bases). CDR1 MRHNA and CDR2 SNTAGT come from the germline V gene. CDR3 length: 14 residues. The V gene lost 5 bases and the J gene lost 1 base, with 11 bases spanning the gap. For the CDR3, the DNA is TGTGCCAGCAGTCCGGGACCTTCGAACACTGAAGCTTTCTTT. Translated: CASSPGPSNTEAFF.

The genes are TRBV7-9 and TRBJ2-7, with D possibly TRBD2 on 5 matching bases. This CDR3 is 15 amino acids long. The V end was cut by 5 bases, the J end by 2 bases, with 16 bases between. The germline V gene encodes CDR1 SEHNR and CDR2 FQNEAQ (reference sequence). CDR3 amino acids: CASSPLGSEAYEQYF. DNA for the CDR3: TGTGCCAGCAGCCCCCTGGGGAGCGAAGCCTACGAGCAGTACTTC.

Written as DNA, the CDR3 is TGTGCCAGCAGTAAGGACCGGGACAGGGGTGGCTACACCTTC. Encoded protein: CASSKDRDRGGYTF. The chain recombines TRBV6-5 with TRBJ1-2, with 10 bases identical to TRBD1. The germline CDR1 and CDR2 sequences are MNHEY and SVGAGI. The trim removed 5 bases at V and 7 bases at J, leaving 7 bases unmatched. This CDR3 comprises 14 residues.

This sequence joins TRBV7-9 and TRBJ1-3; possible D gene TRBD1, 6 bases. The CDR3 totals 16 residues. CDR1 is SEHNR, CDR2 FQNEAQ, per germline (reference sequence). Trimming removed 3 bases at V and 4 bases at J, with 16 bases between. The CDR3 loop reads CASSFGTPKAGNTIYF. The CDR3 nucleotides read TGTGCCAGCAGCTTTGGGACACCGAAGGCAGGAAACACCATATATTTT.

V gene TRBV10-2 combines with J gene TRBJ2-2; D is perhaps TRBD1 (6 bases). Germline values: CDR1 WSHSY, CDR2 SAAADI. The CDR3 has 13 amino acids. V lost 9 bases and J 3 bases, leaving 11 bases between the germline ends. The CDR3 coding sequence is TGCGCCAGTACAGGGTCGGACACCGGGGAGCTGTTTTTT. Translated, it gives CASTGSDTGELFF.

This chain joins TRBV5-4 and TRBJ2-7; TRBD1 matches at 7 bases. The V gene's germline CDR1 is SGHNT and CDR2 YYREEE (reference sequence). Trimming removed 4 bases from V and 1 base from J; junction bases left unmatched: 8. This CDR3 has 15 amino acids. CDR3: CASSVTGASSYEQYF. CDR3 sequence (DNA): TGTGCCAGCAGCGTCACAGGGGCCTCTTCCTACGAGCAGTACTTC.

This sequence joins TRBV19 and TRBJ2-3, with 10 nucleotides matching TRBD2. The V and J ends lost 5 bases and 2 bases, in that order; junction bases with no gene match: 4. The length of the CDR3 is 15 residues. Germline CDR1 and CDR2: LNHDA and SQIVND (reference sequence). The CDR3 spells CASSPSGRVTDTQYF. The CDR3 DNA sequence: TGTGCCAGTAGTCCGAGCGGGAGGGTCACAGATACGCAGTATTTT.

The CDR3 loop reads CASSQSGTQHF. In nucleotides, the CDR3 is TGCGCCAGCAGTCAATCCGGGACCCAGCATTTT. The V call is TRBV23-1, the J call TRBJ1-5; no clear D. TRBV23-1 is given ORF status, its function remaining uncertain. The CDR3 extends over 11 amino acids. Trimming removed 0 bases from V and 11 bases from J, with 5 bases in between.

This clone was recorded only once. V and J are TRBV12-5 and TRBJ1-2; D uncertain. This CDR3 is 12 amino acids long. The germline V gene encodes CDR1 LGHNT and CDR2 FRNRAP. Trimming cost V 6 bases and J 8 bases, with 13 bases left between them. CDR3 protein: CASGSPDRGYTF. The CDR3 region has the DNA TGTGCTAGTGGGTCCCCCGATAGAGGCTACACCTTC.

The gene calls are TRBV11-2 and TRBJ1-1, with 8 bases matching TRBD1. The CDR3 has 16 amino acids. The V gene's germline CDR1 is SGHAT and CDR2 FQNNGV. V shed 1 base, J shed 3 bases, and the junction held 7 bases outside the gene matches. CDR3 region: CASSLAQGARDTEAFF. The CDR3 bases are TGTGCCAGCAGCTTAGCTCAGGGGGCGCGGGACACTGAAGCTTTCTTT.

The V and J genes are TRBV5-1 and TRBJ2-7; no reliable D call. This CDR3 is 14 amino acids long. The V end was cut by 0 bases, the J end by 5 bases, with 12 bases between. CDR1 is SGHRS and CDR2 is YFSETQ in the germline V gene. The CDR3 loop is CASSLASSQNEQYF. The CDR3 DNA sequence: TGCGCCAGCAGCTTGGCCAGTAGCCAGAACGAGCAGTACTTC.

V usage is TRBV18 and J usage is TRBJ2-7; 7 bases match TRBD1. V lost 3 bases and J lost 3; bases outside the gene matches: 5. The CDR3 totals 14 residues. Per germline, CDR1 KGHSH and CDR2 LQKENI. CDR3 amino acids: CASSPPQGNYEQYF. CDR3 in DNA: TGTGCCAGCTCACCGCCACAGGGGAACTACGAGCAGTACTTC.